Shown below are 5 T cell receptor beta chains from a single sample sequenced in a study of blood T cell repertoires in COVID-19. Assay: immunoSEQ multiplex PCR; the TCRdb copy retains only in-frame clones and omits some. The repertoire holds around 67,000 clones, with 75% to 90% as singletons. The material sequenced was peripheral blood. These receptors came from a man aged 45-60 years with active COVID-19.

The chain links TRBV7-2 to TRBJ2-3, with a possible D match to TRBD2 (5 bases). Germline V gene data show CDR1 as SGHTA and CDR2 as FQGNSA. V was cut by 5 bases and J by 8 bases, with 14 bases left in between. The CDR3 sequence is 13 residues long. The CDR3 region is CASSPTGIPTQYF. CDR3 sequence (DNA): TGTGCCAGCAGCCCCACCGGGATACCTACGCAGTATTTT.

This rearrangement joins TRBV24-1 to TRBJ1-2; D gene ambiguous. CDR1 is KGHDR, CDR2 SFDVKD, per germline. The CDR3 has 15 amino acids. Trimming shortened V by 4 bases and J by 0 bases, and 11 bases separated the two germline ends. For the CDR3, the DNA is TGTGCCACCAGTGACCCCGAGAGTCCTAACTATGGCTACACCTTC. Translation: CATSDPESPNYGYTF.

V and J are TRBV7-6 and TRBJ2-1; tentative D call: TRBD2 (5 bases). The V end was cut by 5 bases, the J end by 0 bases, with 14 bases between. CDR3 length: 16 amino acids. Germline V CDR1 and CDR2: SGHVS, FNYEAQ. The CDR3 nucleotides are TGTGCCAGCAGCGTATCGCCGGGATCCTCCTACAATGAGCAGTTCTTC. Its protein product is CASSVSPGSSYNEQFF.

CDR3 region: CASSLTGGSTDTQYF. In DNA form, the CDR3 reads TGTGCCAGCAGCTTAACCGGGGGGAGCACAGATACGCAGTATTTT. V usage is TRBV11-2 and J usage is TRBJ2-3; TRBD2 aligns across 7 bases. This CDR3 is built from 15 residues. Germline CDR1 SGHAT, CDR2 FQNNGV. The ends lost 2 bases at V and 0 bases at J; junction bases unmatched: 2. The entire variable domain, with the rest obtained from reference TRBV11-2 and TRBJ2-3, is as follows: EAGVAQSPRYKIIEKRQSVAFWCNPISGHATLYWYQQILGQGPKLLIQFQNNGVVDDSQLPKDRFSAERLKGVDSTLKIQPAKLEDSAVYLCASSLTGGSTDTQYFGPGTRLTVL.

This sequence joins TRBV18 and TRBJ1-6, with 8 bases aligning to TRBD1. Per germline, CDR1 KGHSH and CDR2 LQKENI. With 4 bases clipped from V and 10 bases from J, the junction kept 3 bases outside the gene matches. The CDR3 totals 13 residues. The CDR3: CASSLRQGSPLHF. DNA of the CDR3: TGTGCCAGCTCACTCCGACAGGGGTCACCCCTCCACTTT. Full variable domain (remainder filled in from reference TRBV18 and TRBJ1-6): NAGVMQNPRHLVRRRGQEARLRCSPMKGHSHVYWYRQLPEEGLKFMVYLQKENIIDESGMPKERFSAEFPKEGPSILRIQQVVRGDSAAYFCASSLRQGSPLHFGNGTRLTVT.